A selection of T cell receptor beta chains follows, all from one sample in a study of T-cell memory formation after mild COVID-19. TCRdb reanalysed the 5' RACE reads using MiXCR and keeps one entry per CDR3 protein. The profile shows about 430,000 distinct CDR3 sequences, 24% of them singletons. Sample: PBMCs or a T cell subset sorted from them (not recorded which). The receptor set was obtained from an adult woman who had mild COVID-19 (a few samples of this study predate the infection). Cell type and time point are not known. The CDR3 runs from the conserved cysteine through the conserved F or W. D genes are given only for firm matches. Only some rows state a clone size, as once, few, many or a class for expanded clones.

cdr3_nt	cdr3_aa	v_call	d_call	j_call	clone_size
TGTGCCAGCAGGCGCCAGGGGGGACAGTCAGAGACCCAGTACTTC	CASRRQGGQSETQYF	TRBV12-3/TRBV12-4	-	TRBJ2-5	-
TGTGCCAGCAGCCCGACAGAAGATACGCAGTATTTT	CASSPTEDTQYF	TRBV6-6	-	TRBJ2-3	few
TGTGCCAGCCAGCGATCGGCCTCGGGAAACACCATATATTTT	CASQRSASGNTIYF	TRBV7-9	-	TRBJ1-3	-
TGTGCCAGCAGCTTTGGGACAGGGAAGGGAAACACCATATATTTT	CASSFGTGKGNTIYF	TRBV7-2	TRBD1	TRBJ1-3	-
TGTGCCAGCAGCCCAAGTCCGGGCCGATCAATCCACTTT	CASSPSPGRSIHF	TRBV11-3	-	TRBJ1-6	many
TGTGCCAGTGCGGGACTAGCGGAGCAAGAGACCCAGTACTTC	CASAGLAEQETQYF	TRBV7-8	TRBD2	TRBJ2-5	many
TGTGCCAGCAGTTTGAGGTCACCCCTCCACTTT	CASSLRSPLHF	TRBV12-3/TRBV12-4	-	TRBJ1-6	-
TGTGCCAGCAGCTTATGGCGGGATCTCACAGATACGCAGTATTTT	CASSLWRDLTDTQYF	TRBV7-8	-	TRBJ2-3	-
TGTGCCAGCACCGCCTATGCGGGAGTTGGAGAGCAGTTCTTC	CASTAYAGVGEQFF	TRBV27	TRBD2	TRBJ2-1	few
TGTGCCAGTAGTACCATTGGTCACGGGGAGCTGTTTTTT	CASSTIGHGELFF	TRBV19	-	TRBJ2-2	-
TGTGCCAGCAGTTTTAATTTCAGGGCTCCGAACACTGAAGCTTTCTTT	CASSFNFRAPNTEAFF	TRBV12-3/TRBV12-4	-	TRBJ1-1	few
TGTGCCAGCAGCTTGGATCCCGGAGAGCAGTTCTTC	CASSLDPGEQFF	TRBV5-6	-	TRBJ2-1	-
TGTGCCAGCAGCTTAGCCACCCTTCGGACAGGGGGCACTGAAGCTTTCTTT	CASSLATLRTGGTEAFF	TRBV11-3	TRBD1	TRBJ1-1	few
TGCAGCGTTGAAGATAGGGGAGCGGGACCCCGGACCTACAATGAGCAGTTCTTC	CSVEDRGAGPRTYNEQFF	TRBV29-1	TRBD2	TRBJ2-1	few
TGCGCCAGCAGCTCGGACAACAATTCACCCCTCCACTTT	CASSSDNNSPLHF	TRBV5-1	-	TRBJ1-6	few
TGTGCCAGCAGCGCCCGATGGGGTAGCACAGATACGCAGTATTTT	CASSARWGSTDTQYF	TRBV7-2	-	TRBJ2-3	-
TGCGCCAGCAGCTTGGGGGACGGAGGTGTTACGCAGTATTTT	CASSLGDGGVTQYF	TRBV5-1	-	TRBJ2-3	-
TGTGCCAGCAGTTACGACAGCGAGGAAAAACTGTTTTTT	CASSYDSEEKLFF	TRBV6-5	-	TRBJ1-4	few
TGCGCCAGCAGCTTGGTACTTAATGAGCAGTTCTTC	CASSLVLNEQFF	TRBV5-1	-	TRBJ2-1	few
TGTGCCAGCAGCTTAGTACAGGACATACGGACCGGGGAGCTGTTTTTT	CASSLVQDIRTGELFF	TRBV11-2	-	TRBJ2-2	-
TGCAGTGCTCCCGGACAGGGGGCCGCGATTGGTGGCTACACCTTC	CSAPGQGAAIGGYTF	TRBV20-1	TRBD1	TRBJ1-2	few
TGTGCCACTTGGTCCGGGACAGGGTATCAAGAGACCCAGTACTTC	CATWSGTGYQETQYF	TRBV27	TRBD1	TRBJ2-5	many
TGTGCCACCAGCAGAGTGGCAGATACGCAGTATTTT	CATSRVADTQYF	TRBV15	-	TRBJ2-3	-
TGTGCTAGTGGTTTGGCCCGTCAACGCGGGGGCCCCACTAGCACAGATACGCAGTATTTT	CASGLARQRGGPTSTDTQYF	TRBV12-5	-	TRBJ2-3	once
TGTGCCAGCAGCCAACCGGGACAGGGAGTCATAGCGGACACTGAAGCTTTCTTT	CASSQPGQGVIADTEAFF	TRBV4-2	TRBD1	TRBJ1-1	-
TGTGCCAGCCGCCAATACAGGGAGTCCGGGGAGCTGTTTTTT	CASRQYRESGELFF	TRBV7-3	-	TRBJ2-2	-
TGTGCCACCAGCAGAGACATCTACTCCTACGAGCAGTACTTC	CATSRDIYSYEQYF	TRBV15	-	TRBJ2-7	-
TGCAGCGTTGAAGATGGGCGAGCTAACTATGGCTACACCTTC	CSVEDGRANYGYTF	TRBV29-1	-	TRBJ1-2	many
TGTGCCTGGAGTGTACTCGCGAGTCTCTCAAGCGGTTCCTACAATGAGCAGTTCTTC	CAWSVLASLSSGSYNEQFF	TRBV30	-	TRBJ2-1	few
TGTGCCAGCAGCCCGGGACGGATTAACTATGGCTACACCTTC	CASSPGRINYGYTF	TRBV11-3	-	TRBJ1-2	few
TGTGCCAGCACCCTCGGGGGACAGGGGATCTATGAGCAGTTCTTC	CASTLGGQGIYEQFF	TRBV12-3/TRBV12-4	TRBD1	TRBJ2-1	few
TGTGCCAGCAGTTTCCCCTCTGGAAACACCATATATTTT	CASSFPSGNTIYF	TRBV12-3/TRBV12-4	-	TRBJ1-3	few
TGTGCCAGCAGCTCGGGCAGACCGGGGGAGACCCAGTACTTC	CASSSGRPGETQYF	TRBV7-3	-	TRBJ2-5	few
TGTGCCAGCAGGGCCAGGGGGAACACTGAAGCTTTCTTT	CASRARGNTEAFF	TRBV6-5	-	TRBJ1-1	-
TGCGCCAGCAGCCAAGAAGAGGAGGGACAGGGATCCTACGAGCAGTACTTC	CASSQEEEGQGSYEQYF	TRBV4-1	TRBD1	TRBJ2-7	-
TGCGCCAGCAGCCAACAATTTATCGCGGGAGCCCCCGCCGGGGAGCTGTTTTTT	CASSQQFIAGAPAGELFF	TRBV4-3	TRBD2	TRBJ2-2	-
TGTGCCAGCAGCGTAGCTGGCGGGGGGCCGGGAGAGACCCAGTACTTC	CASSVAGGGPGETQYF	TRBV9	TRBD2	TRBJ2-5	-
TGTGCCAGTAGCCCGACGAGGACTGGGCTAGCGGGAGGGGGAGAGACCCAGTACTTC	CASSPTRTGLAGGGETQYF	TRBV19	TRBD2	TRBJ2-5	-
TGCGCCAGCAGCCCCCTATGGGTCAGGGGCTATGGCACAGATACGCAGTATTTT	CASSPLWVRGYGTDTQYF	TRBV4-1	-	TRBJ2-3	few
TGCAGTGCTAGAGGGGGACAGGGAGAAGGGTATGGCTACACCTTC	CSARGGQGEGYGYTF	TRBV20-1	TRBD1	TRBJ1-2	few
TGTGCCAGCAGCTTAGAAAAGGCGGGAGTGAACACCGGGGAGCTGTTTTTT	CASSLEKAGVNTGELFF	TRBV7-9	TRBD2	TRBJ2-2	-
TGTGCCAGCAGCCAAGATCTAGGTCCGACTAGCGGGAGTTCCCCAGAGACCCAGTACTTC	CASSQDLGPTSGSSPETQYF	TRBV3-1	TRBD2	TRBJ2-5	-
TGTGCCAGCAGCCACCCCCTAACGAAGCGGAACAATGAGCAGTTCTTC	CASSHPLTKRNNEQFF	TRBV3-1	-	TRBJ2-1	-
TGTGCCAGCAGTTTTGGGGGGGCCGACACCGGGGAGCTGTTTTTT	CASSFGGADTGELFF	TRBV12-3/TRBV12-4	-	TRBJ2-2	-
TGTGCCAGCAGCCCTAGTGGGGGGCAATTTGAAGCTTTCTTT	CASSPSGGQFEAFF	TRBV7-2	-	TRBJ1-1	few
TGTGCCAGCAGCCCGGATCGGCCCCAGCATTTT	CASSPDRPQHF	TRBV3-1	-	TRBJ1-5	-